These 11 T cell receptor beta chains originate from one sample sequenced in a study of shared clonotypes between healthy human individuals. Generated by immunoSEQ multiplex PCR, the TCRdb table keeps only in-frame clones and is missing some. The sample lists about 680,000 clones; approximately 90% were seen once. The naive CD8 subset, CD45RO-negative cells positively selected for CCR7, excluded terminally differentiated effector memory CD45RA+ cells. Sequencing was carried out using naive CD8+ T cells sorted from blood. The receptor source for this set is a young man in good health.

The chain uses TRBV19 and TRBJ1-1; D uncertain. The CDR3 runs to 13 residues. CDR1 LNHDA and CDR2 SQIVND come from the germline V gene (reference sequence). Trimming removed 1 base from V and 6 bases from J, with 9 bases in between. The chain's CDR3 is CASSIGGEPEAFF. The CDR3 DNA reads TGTGCCAGTAGTATAGGAGGAGAACCTGAAGCTTTCTTT.

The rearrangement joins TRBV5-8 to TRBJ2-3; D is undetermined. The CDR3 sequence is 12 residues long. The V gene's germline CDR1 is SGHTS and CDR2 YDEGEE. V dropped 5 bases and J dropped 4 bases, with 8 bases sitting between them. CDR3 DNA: TGTGCCAGCAGTTTCTGGTCAGATACGCAGTATTTT. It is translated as CASSFWSDTQYF.

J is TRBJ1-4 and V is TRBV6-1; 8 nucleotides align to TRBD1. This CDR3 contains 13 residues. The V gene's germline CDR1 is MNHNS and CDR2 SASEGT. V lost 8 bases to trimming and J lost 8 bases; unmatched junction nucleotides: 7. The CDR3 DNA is TGTGCCAGCTGCGCAGGGGGCGTCGAAAAACTGTTTTTT. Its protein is CASCAGGVEKLFF.

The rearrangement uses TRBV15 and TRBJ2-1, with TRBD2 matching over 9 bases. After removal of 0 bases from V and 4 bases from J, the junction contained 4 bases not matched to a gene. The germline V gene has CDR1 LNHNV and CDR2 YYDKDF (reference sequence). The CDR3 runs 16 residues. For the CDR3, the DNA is TGTGCCACCAGCAGAGAAGTAGCGGGAGTTTACAATGAGCAGTTCTTC. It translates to CATSREVAGVYNEQFF.

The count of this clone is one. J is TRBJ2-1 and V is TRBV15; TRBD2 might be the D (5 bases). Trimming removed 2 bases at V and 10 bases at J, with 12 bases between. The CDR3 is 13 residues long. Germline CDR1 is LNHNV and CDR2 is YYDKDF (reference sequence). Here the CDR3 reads CATSRTDFLEQFF. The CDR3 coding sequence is TGTGCCACCAGCAGAACGGACTTTTTAGAGCAGTTCTTC.

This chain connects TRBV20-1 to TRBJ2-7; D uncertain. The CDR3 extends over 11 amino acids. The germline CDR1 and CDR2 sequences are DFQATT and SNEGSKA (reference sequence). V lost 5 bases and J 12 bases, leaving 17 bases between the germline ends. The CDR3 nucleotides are TGCAGTGCTCGTCTTACCGGTTTACCGTACTTC. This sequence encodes CSARLTGLPYF.

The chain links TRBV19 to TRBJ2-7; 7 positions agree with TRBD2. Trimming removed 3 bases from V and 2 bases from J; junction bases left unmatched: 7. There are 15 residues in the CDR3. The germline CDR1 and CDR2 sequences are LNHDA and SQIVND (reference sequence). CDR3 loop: CASSMGLIPTYEQYF. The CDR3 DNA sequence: TGTGCCAGTAGTATGGGACTAATTCCAACCTACGAGCAGTACTTC.

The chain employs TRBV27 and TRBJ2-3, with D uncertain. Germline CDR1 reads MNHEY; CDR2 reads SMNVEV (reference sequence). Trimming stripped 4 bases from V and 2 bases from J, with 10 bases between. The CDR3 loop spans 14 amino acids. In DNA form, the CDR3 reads TGTGCCAGCAGTTCCTGGACGAACACAGATACGCAGTATTTT. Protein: CASSSWTNTDTQYF.

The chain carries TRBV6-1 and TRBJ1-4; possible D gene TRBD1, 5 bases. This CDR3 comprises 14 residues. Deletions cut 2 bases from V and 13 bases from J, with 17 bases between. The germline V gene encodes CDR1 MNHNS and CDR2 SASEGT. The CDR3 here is CASSEKAGRASLFF. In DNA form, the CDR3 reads TGTGCCAGCAGTGAAAAGGCAGGCAGGGCCTCACTGTTTTTT.

The CDR3 bases are TGTGCCAGCAGCGGACTAGCGGATTACGAGCAGTACTTC. Protein product: CASSGLADYEQYF. V gene TRBV28 combines with J gene TRBJ2-7; the match to TRBD2 covers 10 bases. The CDR3 is 13 amino acids. V dropped 6 bases and J dropped 4; count of bases not matched to a gene: 3. Germline assignment: CDR1 MDHEN and CDR2 SYDVKM. Supplemented by reference TRBV28 and TRBJ2-7, the full variable domain reads DVKVTQSSRYLVKRTGEKVFLECVQDMDHENMFWYRQDPGLGLRLIYFSYDVKMKEKGDIPEGYSVSREKKERFSLILESASTNQTSMYLCASSGLADYEQYFGPGTRLTVT.

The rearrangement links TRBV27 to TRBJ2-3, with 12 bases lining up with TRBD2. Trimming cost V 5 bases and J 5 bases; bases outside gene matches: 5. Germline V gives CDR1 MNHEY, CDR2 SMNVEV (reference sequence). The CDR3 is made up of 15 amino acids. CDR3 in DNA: TGTGCCAGCAGTATGACTAGCGGGAGTATAGATACGCAGTATTTT. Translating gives CASSMTSGSIDTQYF.